This TCR beta chain is from a study of technical replicates of blood from several donors (dated by TCRdb to the late 2010s). CDR1 and CDR2, looked up from the germline V gene, are SGHAT and FQNNGV. Clipping removes 2 bases from V and 1 base from J, with 0 as the unmatched junction base count. The CDR3 measures 14 amino acids from cysteine to phenylalanine. The CDR3 DNA has 42 bases and is translated from base 1. Remarks on this clone: This clone's antigen is unknown. No much larger clonotype is one base removed from it; base qualities were not supplied.

Library preparation was by the immunoSEQ multiplex PCR assay. TCRdb provides this immuneACCESS table in a form limited to in-frame rearrangements. Some clones are lacking; in checked studies, under half of them reflect an unresolved V gene, and why the rest are absent is not known. The sample has some 48,000 clones on record, roughly 95% of them singletons. Of the sample, 0.39% falls within the top ten clones. The chain links TRBV11-2 with TRBJ2-7, with TRBD2 matching 9 junction bases. The receptor comes from a human donor in good health. Sequencing was done on a sample of T cells isolated from PBMCs. The base sequence is TGTGCCAGCAGCTTAACTAGCGGGTCCTACGAGCAGTACTTC. Protein translation: CASSLTSGSYEQYF.